These 32 T cell receptor beta chains originate from one sample sequenced in a study of patients and donors after allogeneic stem cell transplantation. Each CDR3 protein is one row after TCRdb ran MiXCR on the RT-PCR reads. The sample holds approximately 200,000 distinct CDR3 sequences, roughly 40% seen once. The sequenced material came from blood, either unsorted or a sorted T cell fraction (not recorded which). These receptors came from a human donor who was either an allogeneic HSCT recipient or a stem cell or donor lymphocyte infusion donor (not recorded which). It is not recorded whose cells these are; they may come from a transplant donor.

The V and J genes are TRBV6-2 or TRBV6-3 and TRBJ2-3; 9 bases agree with TRBD2. J was trimmed by 5 bases and V by 0 bases; bases with no gene match: 12. The germline V gene encodes CDR1 MNHEY and CDR2 SVGEGT. There are 18 residues in the CDR3. The CDR3 protein is CASSYSGLAGKYEDTQYF. The CDR3 DNA reads as TGTGCCAGCAGTTACTCGGGGCTAGCGGGAAAGTATGAAGATACGCAGTATTTT.

The V call is TRBV9, the J call TRBJ2-3; D might be TRBD1 (5 bases). The germline V gene has CDR1 SGDLS and CDR2 YYNGEE. This CDR3 region has 15 residues. The ends were cut back, 0 bases at V and 4 bases at J, with 12 bases in the middle. The CDR3 is CASSVGGTGPDTQYF. CDR3 in DNA: TGTGCCAGCAGCGTAGGGGGAACAGGTCCAGATACGCAGTATTTT.

This clonotype occurred a few times. The chain couples TRBV9 to TRBJ1-5, with 8 bases identical to TRBD1. The CDR3 consists of 14 residues. V trimming: 4 bases; J trimming: 4 bases; junction bases outside the gene matches: 4. The germline CDR1 and CDR2 sequences are SGDLS and YYNGEE. The CDR3 DNA reads TGTGCCAGCAGCTCGGGACAGGTTAATCAGCCCCAGCATTTT. It is translated as CASSSGQVNQPQHF. Full variable domain (missing parts from reference TRBV9 and TRBJ1-5): DSGVTQTPKHLITATGQRVTLRCSPRSGDLSVYWYQQSLDQGLQFLIQYYNGEERAKGNILERFSAQQFPDLHSELNLSSLELGDSALYFCASSSGQVNQPQHFGDGTRLSIL.

The V gene is TRBV9, the J gene TRBJ2-5; TRBD1 matches 7 bases. Germline V gene sequence: CDR1 SGDLS, CDR2 YYNGEE. The V and J ends lost 4 bases and 5 bases, in that order; junction bases with no gene match: 14. The CDR3 is 16 residues long. The CDR3 protein is CASSSGTASTEETQYF. CDR3 nucleotide sequence: TGTGCCAGCAGCTCCGGGACAGCCTCAACGGAGGAGACCCAGTACTTC.

In its sample, this clonotype was seen a few times. The V gene is TRBV10-3, the J gene TRBJ2-1, with D possibly matching TRBD2 (6 bases). The CDR3 runs 15 residues. The V gene's germline CDR1 is ENHRY and CDR2 SYGVKD. Trimming took off 2 bases at V and 7 bases at J, with 15 bases between the two ends. The CDR3 coding sequence is TGTGCCATCAGTGAGCCTAAAGGCGGAGGGAATGAGCAGTTCTTC. This encodes CAISEPKGGGNEQFF.

About this clonotype: Relative to the germline gene, one junction end is altered; a read error may explain this. The rearrangement joins TRBV7-8 to TRBJ1-1; D call uncertain. This CDR3 is 14 amino acids long. Germline V gene lookup returns CDR1 SGHVS and CDR2 FQNEAQ. This CDR3 is CASGLGSGRTEAFF. CDR3 in DNA: TGTGCCAGCGGCTTAGGCTCAGGTCGCACTGAAGCTTTCTTT.

The genes are TRBV7-3 and TRBJ2-1; a possible D gene is TRBD2 (6 bases). Trimming took 1 base from V and 8 from J, leaving 12 bases between them. Per germline, CDR1 SGHTA and CDR2 FQGTGA. The CDR3 covers 14 residues. The DNA for the CDR3 is TGTGCCAGCAGCTTAATGCGCGGGGTTGATGAGCAGTTCTTC. Amino acids: CASSLMRGVDEQFF. The full variable domain, in which reference TRBV7-3 and TRBJ2-1 provide the parts outside the CDR3, is GAGVSQTPSNKVTEKGKYVELRCDPISGHTALYWYRQSLGQGPEFLIYFQGTGAADDSGLPNDRFFAVRPEGSVSTLKIQRTERGDSAVYLCASSLMRGVDEQFFGPGTRLTVL.

This chain connects TRBV5-1 to TRBJ1-1, with TRBD1 matching 9 bases. The V gene's germline CDR1 is SGHRS and CDR2 YFSETQ. The junction had 9 bases not matched to a gene; V was cut back by 4 bases and J by 5 bases. The CDR3 consists of 15 residues. DNA for the CDR3: TGCGCCAGCAGCGGGAAAGGACAGGGGAGGACTGAAGCTTTCTTT. This codes for CASSGKGQGRTEAFF.

The J gene is TRBJ2-1, the V gene TRBV5-1; perhaps TRBD2 as D (6 bases). Trimming removed 1 base at V and 5 bases at J, with 10 bases between. Germline lookup yields CDR1 SGHRS and CDR2 YFSETQ. The CDR3 runs 14 residues. CDR3 nucleotides: TGCGCCAGCAGCTTGAAACTAGCCCACAATGAGCAGTTCTTC. It specifies CASSLKLAHNEQFF.

The chain is built from TRBV4-3 and TRBJ1-2; a possible D gene is TRBD1 (5 bases). Deletions cut 1 base from V and 3 bases from J, with 18 bases between. This CDR3 is built from 17 residues. Germline V gene sequence: CDR1 LGHNA, CDR2 YSLEER. This CDR3 is CASSQVSGGPSYYGYTF. The CDR3 DNA follows: TGCGCCAGCAGCCAAGTTTCGGGGGGACCGTCGTACTATGGCTACACCTTC.

The chain is built from TRBV12-3 or TRBV12-4 and TRBJ2-1; D not resolved. The CDR3 has 13 residues. Deletions cut 6 bases from V and 4 bases from J, with 10 bases between. CDR3 sequence reads: CASRQGEYNEQFF. The CDR3 DNA sequence: TGTGCCAGCAGGCAAGGAGAGTACAATGAGCAGTTCTTC.

This clonotype was detected a few times. The chain uses TRBV29-1 and TRBJ2-3, with 9 nucleotides matching TRBD2. Germline V CDR1 and CDR2: SQVTM, ANQGSEA. With V trimmed by 1 base and J by 2 bases, 7 bases remained unmatched. The CDR3 spans 16 residues. The DNA for the CDR3 is TGCAGCGTTGAAGCCAGAACTAGCGGGTCCACAGATACGCAGTATTTT. This gives the protein CSVEARTSGSTDTQYF.

The chain has TRBV28 and TRBJ2-2, with 8 nucleotides matching TRBD2. Germline V gene data show CDR1 as MDHEN and CDR2 as SYDVKM. Losses at the gene ends were 8 bases for V and 3 bases for J; bases not matched to a gene: 8. CDR3 length: 15 amino acids. For the CDR3, the DNA is TGTGCCAGCCGCCTGGTACTAGCGGACACCGGGGAGCTGTTTTTT. Translated: CASRLVLADTGELFF.

The V gene is TRBV10-3, the J gene TRBJ1-1; D is unresolved. Per the germline V gene, CDR1 is ENHRY and CDR2 is SYGVKD. The V gene lost 2 bases and the J gene lost 4 bases, with 5 bases spanning the gap. This CDR3 region has 12 residues. DNA of the CDR3: TGTGCCATCAGTGAGGAATTCACTGAAGCTTTCTTT. Protein product: CAISEEFTEAFF.

This clonotype was counted between two and nine times. The chain carries TRBV4-3 and TRBJ1-2, with 8 nucleotides matching TRBD1. The CDR3 has 16 amino acids. Germline V lookup: CDR1 LGHNA, CDR2 YSLEER. Unmatched junction bases numbered 6, after V lost 0 bases and J lost 3 bases. CDR3 in amino acids: CASSQEWTGTYYGYTF. CDR3 DNA: TGCGCCAGCAGCCAAGAGTGGACAGGGACCTACTATGGCTACACCTTC.

This clonotype has more than one count but fewer than ten. J is TRBJ1-1 and V is TRBV27; D gene ambiguous. With 10 bases removed from V and 5 bases from J, the gap between germline ends came to 17 bases. Germline CDR1 reads MNHEY; CDR2 reads SMNVEV (reference sequence). There are 13 residues in the CDR3. CDR3 in DNA: TGTGCCACCATCGCTTTGGGGAAGACTGAAGCTTTCTTT. Residues: CATIALGKTEAFF.

There are a few counts of this clonotype. The chain is built from TRBV29-1 and TRBJ1-1; no reliable D call. CDR3 length equals 13 residues. The germline V and J ends were trimmed by 1 base and 0 bases, with 6 bases remaining between them. Germline-derived CDR1 and CDR2 are SQVTM and ANQGSEA. This chain's CDR3 is CSVEGTVNTEAFF. The CDR3 DNA is TGCAGCGTTGAAGGGACGGTGAACACTGAAGCTTTCTTT.

The chain employs TRBV6-6 and TRBJ1-4; 7 positions match TRBD1. Germline assignment: CDR1 MNHNY and CDR2 SVGAGI (reference sequence). This CDR3 region has 14 residues. V shed 5 bases, J shed 11 bases, and the junction held 11 bases outside the gene matches. The CDR3 DNA follows: TGTGCCAGCAGTCCCGACAGGGATTCTTCGAAACTGTTTTTT. This encodes CASSPDRDSSKLFF.

The chain couples TRBV5-1 to TRBJ1-2; 10 nucleotides line up with TRBD1. The V and J ends lost 1 base and 10 bases, in that order; junction bases with no gene match: 7. From germline, CDR1 is SGHRS and CDR2 YFSETQ. The CDR3 consists of 14 residues. In DNA form, the CDR3 reads TGCGCCAGCAGCTTGTACGGGACAGGGGCCAACTACACCTTC. Its protein product is CASSLYGTGANYTF.

This clonotype was counted between two and nine times. The rearrangement uses TRBV15 and TRBJ1-4; 11 nucleotides line up with TRBD1. The CDR3 is 14 amino acids. Germline V gives CDR1 LNHNV, CDR2 YYDKDF (reference sequence). Trimming removed 6 bases from V and 7 bases from J; junction bases left unmatched: 4. The CDR3 sequence: CATRTGTGGEKLFF. The DNA of the CDR3 is TGTGCCACCAGAACCGGGACAGGGGGTGAAAAACTGTTTTTT.

The V and J genes are TRBV12-3 or TRBV12-4 and TRBJ2-1; 8 bases align to TRBD2. Trimming took 4 bases from V and 0 from J; bases not matched to a gene: 5. The CDR3 loop spans 16 amino acids. Here the CDR3 DNA reads TGTGCCAGCAGTTACACTAGCGGAACCTCCTACAATGAGCAGTTCTTC. This gives the protein CASSYTSGTSYNEQFF.

This sequence joins TRBV6-2 or TRBV6-3 and TRBJ2-1; 7 nucleotides match TRBD1. This CDR3 spans 16 amino acids. Germline values: CDR1 MNHEY, CDR2 SVGEGT. The J segment lost 2 bases and the V segment lost 8 bases, leaving 12 bases of the junction unmatched. The CDR3 DNA reads as TGTGCCAGCGTCCCCGACAGGGTTTTCCCCTACAATGAGCAGTTCTTC. Translating gives CASVPDRVFPYNEQFF.

This rearrangement joins TRBV12-3 or TRBV12-4 to TRBJ1-3, with D hard to call. The CDR3 covers 15 residues. Trimming stripped 4 bases from V and 2 bases from J, with 12 bases between. CDR3 sequence reads: CASSSPGSPGNTIYF. DNA of the CDR3: TGTGCCAGCAGTTCTCCCGGCTCTCCTGGAAACACCATATATTTT.

The CDR3: CASSSLLGPSTDTQYF. CDR3 coding DNA: TGTGCCAGCAGCTCCCTTTTGGGTCCTAGCACAGATACGCAGTATTTT. This sequence joins TRBV7-2 and TRBJ2-3; D is unclear. In germline, CDR1 is SGHTA, CDR2 FQGNSA. The V and J ends lost 4 bases and 0 bases respectively, with 14 bases between them. This CDR3 is 16 amino acids long. The whole variable domain, filled in from reference TRBV7-2 and TRBJ2-3, reads GAGVSQSPSNKVTEKGKDVELRCDPISGHTALYWYRQSLGQGLEFLIYFQGNSAPDKSGLPSDRFSAERTGGSVSTLTIQRTQQEDSAVYLCASSSLLGPSTDTQYFGPGTRLTVL.

This sequence joins TRBV4-3 and TRBJ2-1, with 7 bases that match TRBD1. J gave up 5 bases and V 0 bases, and 4 bases lay outside the gene matches. This CDR3 comprises 15 residues. Germline assignment: CDR1 LGHNA and CDR2 YSLEER. CDR3 DNA sequence: TGCGCCAGCAGCCAAGAGGGACAGAATAACAATGAGCAGTTCTTC. It yields the protein CASSQEGQNNNEQFF.

This clonotype was counted many times. This chain joins TRBV29-1 and TRBJ1-1, with D unclear. CDR1 is SQVTM and CDR2 is ANQGSEA in the germline V gene. V lost 7 bases and J 1 base, leaving 10 bases between the germline ends. The CDR3 covers 12 residues. This CDR3 is CSGGGWNTEAFF. As DNA, the CDR3 is TGCAGCGGCGGCGGATGGAACACTGAAGCTTTCTTT.

This clonotype showed up just a few times. The rearrangement links TRBV5-6 to TRBJ2-1, with no clear D. Looked up from germline, CDR1 is SGHDT and CDR2 is YYEEEE. V was pared by 1 base and J by 5 bases, with 13 bases between. The CDR3 spans 15 residues. DNA for the CDR3: TGTGCCAGCAGCTTGCCCTCGTTGATGAACAATGAGCAGTTCTTC. Translating gives CASSLPSLMNNEQFF.

This clonotype has only a few counts. The chain recombines TRBV27 with TRBJ2-7, with 10 nucleotides matching TRBD1. V gave up 5 bases and J gave up 4 bases; unmatched junction bases: 8. Germline V gene sequence: CDR1 MNHEY, CDR2 SMNVEV (reference sequence). The CDR3 extends over 15 amino acids. CDR3 amino acids: CASSHVGDRGYEQYF. In DNA form, the CDR3 reads TGTGCCAGCAGTCACGTTGGGGACAGGGGTTACGAGCAGTACTTC.

The rearrangement joins TRBV9 to TRBJ2-7, with D maybe TRBD2 (7 bases). CDR1 is SGDLS and CDR2 is YYNGEE in the germline V gene. This CDR3 region has 16 residues. Trimming pared 0 bases from V and 5 bases from J, leaving 18 bases between. Written as DNA, the CDR3 is TGTGCCAGCAGCGTAGTTCGGGGGGCGCAAGTCAACGAGCAGTACTTC. Translating it yields CASSVVRGAQVNEQYF.

The rearrangement joins TRBV7-3 to TRBJ2-3; 7 positions match TRBD2. The CDR3 is made up of 15 amino acids. V lost 5 bases and J lost 3; bases outside the gene matches: 8. Per germline, CDR1 SGHTA and CDR2 FQGTGA. CDR3 DNA: TGTGCCAGCAGCCCCCGCGGGGGTTGGACAGATACGCAGTATTTT. It codes for CASSPRGGWTDTQYF.

The V and J genes are TRBV4-2 and TRBJ1-1; possible D gene TRBD1, 5 bases. The V and J ends lost 1 base and 4 bases respectively, with 13 bases between them. The CDR3 is made up of 15 amino acids. Per the germline V gene, CDR1 is LGHNA and CDR2 is YNFKEQ. The CDR3 sequence is CASSQGTGQITEAFF. The CDR3 nucleotides are TGTGCCAGCAGCCAAGGCACGGGGCAGATCACTGAAGCTTTCTTT.

The CDR3: CSVEGTGLNTEAFF. The DNA of the CDR3 is TGCAGCGTTGAAGGGACAGGCTTGAACACTGAAGCTTTCTTT. V gene TRBV29-1 combines with J gene TRBJ1-1; 7 bases agree with TRBD1. V lost 1 base to trimming and J lost 0 bases; unmatched junction nucleotides: 2. Per the germline V gene, CDR1 is SQVTM and CDR2 is ANQGSEA. There are 14 residues in the CDR3. Using reference TRBV29-1 and TRBJ1-1 for the parts outside the CDR3, the full variable domain is SAVISQKPSRDICQRGTSLTIQCQVDSQVTMMFWYRQQPGQSLTLIATANQGSEATYESGFVIDKFPISRPNLTFSTLTVSNMSPEDSSIYLCSVEGTGLNTEAFFGQGTRLTVV.